In this sample, the clone carrying this TCR beta chain turned up a few times. This sample was taken from a study of blood T cell repertoires in COVID-19. V dropped 5 bases and J dropped 7; count of bases not matched to a gene: 7. The CDR3 totals 14 residues. Germline CDR1 and CDR2: SEHNR and FQNEAQ (reference sequence). Source study methods: Nucleated cell number was recorded as an estimate derived from reference gene primer amplification. Data came from immunoSEQ multiplex PCR; TCRdb stores just in-frame clones and leaves some out. V, J and clone size were drawn from that table, and D and trimming were deduced from the DNA. The sample has about 300,000 clones; approximately 85% are singletons.

Sample: PBMCs or T cells enriched from blood (not recorded which). The TCR was taken from a young man who had recovered from COVID-19. The genes are TRBV7-9 and TRBJ1-5, with 8 bases fitting TRBD1. As DNA, the CDR3 is TGTGCCAGCAGCCCGACAGGGGAGGAACAGCCCCAGCATTTT. This codes for CASSPTGEEQPQHF.